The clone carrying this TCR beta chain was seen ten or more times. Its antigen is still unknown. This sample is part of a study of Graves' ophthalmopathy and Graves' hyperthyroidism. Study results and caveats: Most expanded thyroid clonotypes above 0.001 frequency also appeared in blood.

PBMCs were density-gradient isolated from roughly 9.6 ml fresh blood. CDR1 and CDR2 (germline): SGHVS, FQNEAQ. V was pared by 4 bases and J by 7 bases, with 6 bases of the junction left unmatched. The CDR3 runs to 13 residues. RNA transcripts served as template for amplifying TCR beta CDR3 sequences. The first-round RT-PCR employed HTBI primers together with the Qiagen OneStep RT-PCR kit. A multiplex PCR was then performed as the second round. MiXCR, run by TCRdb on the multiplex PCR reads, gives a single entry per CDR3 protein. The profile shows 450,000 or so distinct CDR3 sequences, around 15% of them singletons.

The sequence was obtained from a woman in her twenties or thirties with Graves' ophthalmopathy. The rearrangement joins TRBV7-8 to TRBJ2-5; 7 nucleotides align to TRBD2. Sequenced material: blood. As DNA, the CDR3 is TGTGCCAGCAGCTGGACACGGGAGGTGACCCAGTACTTC. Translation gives CASSWTREVTQYF. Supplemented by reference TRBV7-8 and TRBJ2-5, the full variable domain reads GAGVSQSPRYKVAKRGQDVALRCDPISGHVSLFWYQQALGQGPEFLTYFQNEAQLDKSGLPSDRFFAERPEGSVSTLKIQRTQQEDSAVYLCASSWTREVTQYFGPGTRLLVL.